This T cell receptor (beta chain) is from a study of PD-L1 blockade in urothelial cancer. Across the study: Patients had undergone 0 to 3 prior chemotherapy regimens. Researchers found blood samples held a median of roughly 140,000 T cells. Points from the study as a whole: Durable-benefit patients had greater expansion of tumor-associated blood clones at 3 weeks.

About this clone: What it binds is unknown.

Trimming at V came to 2 bases and at J to 0 bases, leaving 9 bases not matched to a gene. The CDR3 spans 17 residues. Germline V gene lookup returns CDR1 SGHKS and CDR2 YYEKEE (reference sequence). Into every PCR, synthetic TCR analog templates were spiked. Sequencing was performed with immunoSEQ multiplex PCR; in TCRdb, only in-frame clones are kept and a portion is missing. The data hold about 43,000 clones, with roughly 88% observed a single time. Specimen: PBMCs, collected around atezolizumab (anti-PD-L1) treatment. This chain connects TRBV5-5 to TRBJ2-3, with 7 positions matching TRBD1. The origin of this receptor is a man of 80 years or more with urothelial cancer. The chain's CDR3 is CASSFWSSRGSTDTQYF. Here the CDR3 DNA reads TGTGCCAGCAGCTTTTGGTCTAGCAGGGGGAGCACAGATACGCAGTATTTT.